This TCR beta chain was recorded in a study of pediatric ulcerative colitis. Study details: Seven patients showed pancolitis and two showed left-sided colitis.

The CDR3 length is 15 residues. Germline assignment: CDR1 GTSNPN and CDR2 SVGIG (reference sequence). V lost 0 bases and J lost 6; bases outside the gene matches: 1. During colonoscopy, one to two rectal pinch biopsies were collected. Profiled with immunoSEQ multiplex PCR; TCRdb holds only in-frame clones, not every one. The data show about 22,000 clones, roughly 70% seen once. Sequencing was carried out using gut tissue. The genes are TRBV30 and TRBJ2-2; TRBD2 matches 13 bases. The clonotype was recovered from a boy younger than 18 with severe ulcerative colitis. CDR3 sequence: CAWSVLAGGPGELFF. The CDR3 coding sequence is TGTGCCTGGAGTGTACTAGCGGGGGGGCCCGGGGAGCTGTTTTTT.